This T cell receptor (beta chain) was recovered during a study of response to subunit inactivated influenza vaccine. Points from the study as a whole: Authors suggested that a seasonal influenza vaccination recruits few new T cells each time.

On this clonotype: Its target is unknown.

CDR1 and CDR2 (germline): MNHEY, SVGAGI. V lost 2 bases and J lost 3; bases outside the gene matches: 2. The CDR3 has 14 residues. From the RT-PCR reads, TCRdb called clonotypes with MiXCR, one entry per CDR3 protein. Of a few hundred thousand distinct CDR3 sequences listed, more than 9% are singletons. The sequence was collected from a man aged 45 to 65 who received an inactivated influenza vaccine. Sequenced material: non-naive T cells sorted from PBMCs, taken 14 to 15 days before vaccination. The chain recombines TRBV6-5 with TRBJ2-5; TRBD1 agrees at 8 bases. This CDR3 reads CASSYAGQEETQYF. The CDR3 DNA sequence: TGTGCCAGCAGTTACGCGGGACAGGAAGAGACCCAGTACTTC.